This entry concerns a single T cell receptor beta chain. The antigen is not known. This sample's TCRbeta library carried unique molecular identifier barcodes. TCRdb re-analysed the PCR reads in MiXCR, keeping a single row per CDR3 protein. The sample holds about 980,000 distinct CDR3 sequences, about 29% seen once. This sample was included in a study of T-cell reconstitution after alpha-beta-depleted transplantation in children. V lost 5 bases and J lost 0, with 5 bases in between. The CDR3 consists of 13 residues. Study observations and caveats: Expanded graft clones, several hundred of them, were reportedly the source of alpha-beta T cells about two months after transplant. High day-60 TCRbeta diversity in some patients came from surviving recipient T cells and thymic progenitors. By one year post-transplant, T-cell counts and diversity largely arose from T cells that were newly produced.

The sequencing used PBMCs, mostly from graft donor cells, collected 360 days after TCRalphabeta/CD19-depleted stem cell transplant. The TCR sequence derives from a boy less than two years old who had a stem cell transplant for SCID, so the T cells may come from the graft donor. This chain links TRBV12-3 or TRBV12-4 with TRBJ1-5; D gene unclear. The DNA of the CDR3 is TGTGCCAGCAGTCGTCATAGCAATCAGCCCCAGCATTTT. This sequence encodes CASSRHSNQPQHF.